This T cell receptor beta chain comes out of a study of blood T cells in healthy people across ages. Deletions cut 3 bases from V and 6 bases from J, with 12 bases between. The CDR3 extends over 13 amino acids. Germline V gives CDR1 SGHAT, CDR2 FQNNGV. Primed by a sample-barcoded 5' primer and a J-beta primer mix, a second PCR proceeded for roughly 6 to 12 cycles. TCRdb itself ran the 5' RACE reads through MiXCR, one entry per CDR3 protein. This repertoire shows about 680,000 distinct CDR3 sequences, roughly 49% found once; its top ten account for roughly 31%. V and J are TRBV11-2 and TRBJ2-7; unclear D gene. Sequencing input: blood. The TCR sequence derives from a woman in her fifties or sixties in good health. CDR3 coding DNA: TGTGCCAGCAGCTTCTCATTTGAAGGCGAGCAGTACTTC. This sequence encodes CASSFSFEGEQYF.